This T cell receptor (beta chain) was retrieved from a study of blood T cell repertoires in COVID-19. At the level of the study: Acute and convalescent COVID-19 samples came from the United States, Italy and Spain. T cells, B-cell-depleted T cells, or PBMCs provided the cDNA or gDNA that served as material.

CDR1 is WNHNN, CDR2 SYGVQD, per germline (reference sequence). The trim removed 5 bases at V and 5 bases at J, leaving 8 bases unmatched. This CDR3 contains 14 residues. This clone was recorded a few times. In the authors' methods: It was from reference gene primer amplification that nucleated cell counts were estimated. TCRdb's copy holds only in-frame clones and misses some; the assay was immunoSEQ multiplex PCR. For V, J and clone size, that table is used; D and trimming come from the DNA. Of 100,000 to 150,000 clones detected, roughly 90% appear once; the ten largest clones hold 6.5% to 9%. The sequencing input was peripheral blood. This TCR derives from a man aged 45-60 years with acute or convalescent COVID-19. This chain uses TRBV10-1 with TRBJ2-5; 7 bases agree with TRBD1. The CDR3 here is CASSRDRDEETQYF. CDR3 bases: TGCGCCAGCAGTCGCGACAGGGATGAGGAGACCCAGTACTTC.